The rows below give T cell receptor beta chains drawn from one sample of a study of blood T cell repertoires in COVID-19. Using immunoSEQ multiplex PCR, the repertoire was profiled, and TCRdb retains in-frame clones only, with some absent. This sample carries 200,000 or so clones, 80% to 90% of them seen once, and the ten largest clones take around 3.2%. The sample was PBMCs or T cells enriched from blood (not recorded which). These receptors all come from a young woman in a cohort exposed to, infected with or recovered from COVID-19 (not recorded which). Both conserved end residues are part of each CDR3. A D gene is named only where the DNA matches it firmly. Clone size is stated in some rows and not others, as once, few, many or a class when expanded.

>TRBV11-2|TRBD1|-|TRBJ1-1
CASSPRQGAGTEAFF
TGTGCCAGCAGCCCTCGGCAGGGGGCCGGCACTGAAGCTTTCTTT
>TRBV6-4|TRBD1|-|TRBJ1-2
CASSDLQGYGYTF
TGTGCCAGCAGTGACTTACAGGGGTATGGCTACACCTTC
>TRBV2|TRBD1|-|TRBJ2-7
CASSEGGQGPGEQYF
TGTGCCAGCAGTGAAGGGGGACAGGGTCCTGGCGAGCAGTACTTC
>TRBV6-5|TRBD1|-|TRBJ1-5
CASITTGWDQPQHF
TGTGCCAGCATTACGACAGGGTGGGATCAGCCCCAGCATTTT
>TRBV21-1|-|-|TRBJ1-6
CARTNSPLHF
TGTGCCAGGACAAATTCACCCCTCCACTTT
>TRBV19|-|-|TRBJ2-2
CASSGQLNTGELFF
TGTGCCAGTAGTGGACAATTGAACACCGGGGAGCTGTTTTTT
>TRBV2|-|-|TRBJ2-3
CASSEEAGGLTDTQYF
TGTGCCAGCAGTGAAGAGGCAGGTGGCCTCACAGATACGCAGTATTTT
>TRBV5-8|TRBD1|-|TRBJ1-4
CASSPGQGTNEKLFF
TGTGCCAGCAGCCCCGGACAGGGAACTAATGAAAAACTGTTTTTT
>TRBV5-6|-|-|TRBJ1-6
CASSFGGSPLHF
TGTGCCAGCAGCTTCGGCGGGTCACCCCTCCACTTT
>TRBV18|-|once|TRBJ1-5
CASSSQANSNQPQHF
TGTGCCAGCTCGTCACAGGCAAATAGCAATCAGCCCCAGCATTTT
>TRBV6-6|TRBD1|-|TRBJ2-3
CASRDRVDTDTQYF
TGTGCCAGCAGAGACAGGGTAGACACAGATACGCAGTATTTT
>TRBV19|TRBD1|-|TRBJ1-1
CASSPGQGAEAFF
TGTGCCAGTAGTCCGGGACAGGGGGCTGAAGCTTTCTTT
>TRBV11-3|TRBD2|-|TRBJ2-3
CASSSSGGFSPDTQYF
TGTGCCAGCAGCTCTAGCGGGGGGTTTTCCCCAGATACGCAGTATTTT
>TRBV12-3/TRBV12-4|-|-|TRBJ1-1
CASSFVEKKAFF
TGTGCCAGCAGTTTCGTGGAGAAGAAAGCTTTCTTT
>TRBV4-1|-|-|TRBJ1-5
CASSQDQTVGQPQHF
TGCGCCAGCAGCCAAGATCAAACAGTTGGTCAGCCCCAGCATTTT
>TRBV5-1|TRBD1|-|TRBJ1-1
CASRVNRGDTEAFF
TGCGCCAGCAGGGTAAACAGGGGGGACACTGAAGCTTTCTTT
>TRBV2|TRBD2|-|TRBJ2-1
CASSPTSGGYNEQFF
TGTGCCAGCAGCCCGACTAGCGGGGGTTACAATGAGCAGTTCTTC
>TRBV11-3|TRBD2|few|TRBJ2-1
CASSYYTGGEQFF
TGTGCCAGCAGCTACTATACGGGAGGTGAGCAGTTCTTC
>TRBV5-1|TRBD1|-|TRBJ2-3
CASSLQGEDTQYF
TGCGCCAGCTCCCTGCAGGGGGAAGATACGCAGTATTTT
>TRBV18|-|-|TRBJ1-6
CASSPLGRAKSPLHF
TGTGCCAGCTCACCCCTGGGCAGGGCGAAGTCACCCCTCCACTTT
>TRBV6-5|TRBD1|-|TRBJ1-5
CASRQQGDQPQHF
TGTGCCAGCAGGCAACAGGGGGATCAGCCCCAGCATTTT
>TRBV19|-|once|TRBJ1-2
CASSTTGFGANYGYTF
TGTGCCAGTAGTACCACAGGGTTCGGAGCTAACTATGGCTACACCTTC
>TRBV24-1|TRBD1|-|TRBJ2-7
CATSDSGQGAYEQYF
TGTGCCACCAGTGACTCGGGACAGGGGGCTTACGAGCAGTACTTC
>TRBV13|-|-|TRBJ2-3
CASSALPGQGSGSGTDTQYF
TGTGCCAGCAGCGCTCTTCCGGGACAGGGTAGCGGGAGTGGCACAGATACGCAGTATTTT
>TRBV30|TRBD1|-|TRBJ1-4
CAFTTGGDEKLFF
TGTGCCTTCACGACAGGGGGCGATGAAAAACTGTTTTTT
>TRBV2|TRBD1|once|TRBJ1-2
CASSATGGSYGYTF
TGTGCCAGCAGTGCGACAGGGGGCAGCTATGGCTACACCTTC
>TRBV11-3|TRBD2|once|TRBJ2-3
CASSPTSGTDTQYF
TGTGCCAGCAGCCCGACTAGCGGCACAGATACGCAGTATTTT